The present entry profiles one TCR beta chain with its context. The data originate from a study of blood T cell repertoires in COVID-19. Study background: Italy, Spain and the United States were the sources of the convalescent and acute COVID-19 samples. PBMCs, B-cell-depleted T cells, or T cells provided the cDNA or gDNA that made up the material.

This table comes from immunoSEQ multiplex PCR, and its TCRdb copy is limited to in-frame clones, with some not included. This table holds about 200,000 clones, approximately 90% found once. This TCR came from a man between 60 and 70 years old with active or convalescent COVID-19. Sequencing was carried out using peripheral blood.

The CDR3 sequence is CASFSTGSEKPTDTQYF. The CDR3 nucleotides are TGTGCCAGCTTCTCGACAGGCAGCGAAAAACCCACAGATACGCAGTATTTT. The chain is built from TRBV13 and TRBJ2-3; D perhaps matches TRBD1 (6 bases). Germline loops: CDR1 PRHDT, CDR2 FYEKMQ (reference sequence). The CDR3 runs to 17 residues. V was pared by 8 bases and J by 2 bases, with 23 bases between.